Presented here are 17 T cell receptor beta chains from one specimen sequenced in a study of blood T cell repertoires in COVID-19. Method: immunoSEQ multiplex PCR; TCRdb's copy keeps in-frame clones and lacks some. The sample shows more than 70,000 clones, about 88% of them seen only once. The sequenced material came from peripheral blood. All receptors derive from a human donor in a cohort sampled during active COVID-19.

The gene calls are TRBV29-1 and TRBJ2-1, with D unresolved. The CDR3 contains 13 residues. From germline, CDR1 is SQVTM and CDR2 ANQGSEA. The V end lost 6 bases, the J end lost 6 bases, and 15 bases lay between the germline ends. The CDR3, as DNA: TGCAGCGTCCCCCCCCTAGGCGTCAATGAGCAGTTCTTC. Its protein product is CSVPPLGVNEQFF.

The chain has TRBV18 and TRBJ1-1, with D possibly matching TRBD1 (6 bases). The ends were cut back, 1 base at V and 0 bases at J, with 9 bases in the middle. CDR3 length: 15 amino acids. CDR1 KGHSH and CDR2 LQKENI come from the germline V gene. The CDR3 region has the DNA TGTGCCAGCTCACCACAGAAGGGGGTGAACACTGAAGCTTTCTTT. It specifies CASSPQKGVNTEAFF.

The chain couples TRBV27 to TRBJ2-5; tentative D call: TRBD2 (5 bases). Looked up from germline, CDR1 is MNHEY and CDR2 is SMNVEV (reference sequence). V lost 2 bases and J lost 2, with 24 bases in between. The CDR3 extends over 19 amino acids. Here the CDR3 reads CASSLEGPGIRRGQETQYF. The CDR3 DNA is TGTGCCAGCAGTTTAGAGGGCCCTGGAATTAGGAGAGGTCAAGAGACCCAGTACTTC.

This chain uses TRBV2 with TRBJ2-2, with 13 positions matching TRBD2. With V trimmed by 6 bases and J by 3 bases, 4 bases remained unmatched. The CDR3 is 16 amino acids. Germline CDR1 SNHLY, CDR2 FYNNEI. The CDR3 loop is CASRRTSGGYTGELFF. The CDR3 DNA is TGTGCCAGCAGAAGGACTAGCGGGGGATACACCGGGGAGCTGTTTTTT.

The chain links TRBV5-6 to TRBJ1-4; TRBD1 matches 7 bases. The trim removed 4 bases at V and 3 bases at J, leaving 18 bases unmatched. The CDR3 length is 19 residues. Germline V gene lookup returns CDR1 SGHDT and CDR2 YYEEEE. CDR3 residues: CASSRSPGQWTVPNEKLFF. CDR3 DNA sequence: TGTGCCAGCAGCCGGTCGCCGGGACAGTGGACAGTCCCTAATGAAAAACTGTTTTTT.

The chain couples TRBV30 to TRBJ2-1, with a tentative D call TRBD2 (6 bases). V gave up 0 bases and J gave up 10 bases, with 10 bases separating them. Germline V CDR1 and CDR2: GTSNPN, SVGIG (reference sequence). The CDR3 loop spans 12 amino acids. CDR3 sequence (DNA): TGTGCCTGGAGTGTACTGGGGAGGGAGCAGTTCTTC. Amino acids: CAWSVLGREQFF.

The rearrangement links TRBV2 to TRBJ2-3; the match to TRBD2 covers 8 bases. CDR3 length: 13 residues. V lost 7 bases and J lost 3; bases outside the gene matches: 3. Germline CDR1 SNHLY, CDR2 FYNNEI. CDR3 sequence: CASTSGYTDTQYF. The CDR3 bases are TGTGCCAGCACTAGCGGGTATACAGATACGCAGTATTTT.

The chain joins TRBV6-1 to TRBJ1-2; no reliable D call. Germline CDR1 and CDR2: MNHNS and SASEGT. CDR3 length equals 14 residues. Trimming pared 2 bases from V and 2 bases from J, leaving 9 bases between. CDR3 amino acids: CASSEFYSNYGYTF. CDR3 nucleotide sequence: TGTGCCAGCAGTGAATTCTACAGCAACTATGGCTACACCTTC.

This rearrangement joins TRBV6-2 or TRBV6-3 to TRBJ1-1, with 8 nucleotides matching TRBD1. Trimming at V came to 2 bases and at J to 5 bases, leaving 7 bases not matched to a gene. Germline-derived CDR1 and CDR2 are MNHEY and SVGEGT. The CDR3 is 15 amino acids. The CDR3 is CASSYPGGLRTEAFF. In DNA, the CDR3 is TGTGCCAGCAGTTACCCAGGGGGCTTACGTACTGAAGCTTTCTTT.

The rearrangement links TRBV3-1 (or the pseudogene TRBV3-2) to TRBJ2-7; 15 positions match TRBD2. This CDR3 contains 16 residues. With V trimmed by 4 bases and J by 5 bases, 6 bases remained unmatched. CDR1 and CDR2 (germline): LGHDT, YNNKEL (reference sequence). The CDR3, as DNA: TGTGCCAGCAGCCTACGGACTAGCGGGAGGGCGGACGAGCAGTACTTC. The encoded protein is CASSLRTSGRADEQYF.

This clone appeared once. The chain is built from TRBV12-3 or TRBV12-4 and TRBJ2-3, with 7 positions matching TRBD2. There are 11 residues in the CDR3. V trimming: 5 bases; J trimming: 14 bases; junction bases outside the gene matches: 7. The CDR3 spells CASSVGEGRYF. The CDR3 DNA reads TGTGCCAGCAGTGTTGGGGAGGGGCGGTATTTT.

The chain's CDR3 is CASSPPLGRSNTEAFF. CDR3 DNA: TGTGCCAGCTCACCACCGCTGGGGAGATCGAACACTGAAGCTTTCTTT. The chain uses TRBV18 and TRBJ1-1; no reliable D call. Germline V CDR1 and CDR2: KGHSH, LQKENI. V was clipped by 0 bases and J by 1 base, with 12 bases between them. This CDR3 comprises 16 residues.

The genes are TRBV6-5 and TRBJ2-7; TRBD2 matches at 8 bases. This CDR3 region has 16 residues. V dropped 4 bases and J dropped 0; count of bases not matched to a gene: 8. Germline V lookup: CDR1 MNHEY, CDR2 SVGAGI. The CDR3, as DNA: TGTGCCAGCAGTTCCACTAGCGGAGCAAGCTCCTACGAGCAGTACTTC. Protein sequence: CASSSTSGASSYEQYF.

This clone is a singleton in its sample. The chain uses TRBV3-1 (or the pseudogene TRBV3-2) and TRBJ2-1; D may be TRBD2 (6 bases). Germline CDR1 is LGHDT and CDR2 is YNNKEL (reference sequence). Trimming cost V 1 base and J 6 bases, with 13 bases left between them. The CDR3 consists of 15 residues. In nucleotides, the CDR3 is TGTGCCAGCAGCCAAGTACTTTTAGCGGCCAATGAGCAGTTCTTC. Translation gives CASSQVLLAANEQFF.

The rearrangement joins TRBV30 to TRBJ1-4, with D maybe TRBD1 (5 bases). V gave up 3 bases and J gave up 7 bases, with 9 bases separating them. Germline CDR1 and CDR2: GTSNPN and SVGIG (reference sequence). The CDR3 is made up of 12 amino acids. CDR3 region: CAWSRVGEKLFF. The DNA of the CDR3 is TGTGCCTGGAGCAGGGTGGGTGAAAAACTGTTTTTT.

The rearrangement uses TRBV27 and TRBJ1-3; the match to TRBD1 covers 7 bases. Germline lookup yields CDR1 MNHEY and CDR2 SMNVEV (reference sequence). J lost 0 bases, V lost 3 bases, and 8 bases had no gene match. CDR3 length: 17 residues. Written as DNA, the CDR3 is TGTGCCAGCAGTTTCTCGGGACAGCCGAACTCTGGAAACACCATATATTTT. It specifies CASSFSGQPNSGNTIYF.

This chain joins TRBV4-1 and TRBJ2-1; 9 bases map to TRBD2. CDR1 is MGHRA and CDR2 is YSYEKL in the germline V gene. With V trimmed by 9 bases and J by 3 bases, 9 bases remained unmatched. The CDR3 is made up of 15 amino acids. Here the CDR3 reads CASTISGGGYNEQFF. In DNA, the CDR3 is TGCGCCAGTACTATTAGCGGGGGTGGCTACAATGAGCAGTTCTTC.